This TCR beta chain originates from a study of cytomegalovirus exposure and HLA in healthy donors. Study at large: In an earlier analysis, 95 million to 140 million unique TCR beta sequences were found from approximately 170 million T cells. The study, taken as a whole, reports: The study dropped some indistinguishable V segments, TRBV6-2 and TRBV6-3 among them. As a later analysis showed, a missense DCLRE1C variant was linked to trimming of TCR beta V- and J-genes.

PCR employed 60 Vbeta and 13 Jbeta primers. TCRdb's table, derived via immunoSEQ multiplex PCR, lists solely in-frame clones and lacks some. The table records about 110,000 clones, less than 85% of them present only once. Healthy bone marrow donors supplied every sample. The CDR3 consists of 17 residues. The germline V gene has CDR1 SGHTA and CDR2 FQGNSA. V lost 5 bases to trimming and J lost 10 bases; unmatched junction nucleotides: 18. This clone was picked up one time. Its antigen is unidentified. The sequence was obtained from a man between 60 and 75 years old in good health and CMV-seronegative. The sample comprised PBMCs. The chain carries TRBV7-2 and TRBJ2-1; TRBD2 matches 9 bases. As DNA, the CDR3 is TGTGCCAGCAGCCCTCTTGGTGGGCGCGGGGGGGCTGAAGAGCAGTTCTTC. This translates into CASSPLGGRGGAEEQFF.